One sample yielded the 29 T cell receptor beta chains listed below, sequenced in a study of blood T cell repertoires in COVID-19. Using immunoSEQ multiplex PCR, the repertoire was profiled, and TCRdb retains in-frame clones only, with some absent. The table has about 200,000 clones, 82% seen once; the top ten hold about 6.9%. The sample comprised peripheral blood. Receptors were obtained from a human donor with acute or convalescent COVID-19. The donor label of this sample is uncertain.

Here the CDR3 DNA reads TGTGCCAGCAGTATTCAGGGTATCATGGAGACCCAGTACTTC. Encoded protein: CASSIQGIMETQYF. The genes are TRBV25-1 and TRBJ2-5; TRBD1 might be the D (5 bases). This CDR3 region has 14 residues. With 5 bases removed from V and 5 bases from J, the gap between germline ends came to 15 bases. The germline CDR1 and CDR2 sequences are MGHDK and SYGVNS.

V is TRBV5-5 and J is TRBJ2-4; D is undetermined. V lost 0 bases and J lost 12, with 7 bases in between. The germline CDR1 and CDR2 sequences are SGHKS and YYEKEE (reference sequence). This CDR3 is built from 11 residues. CDR3: CASSLEGDQYF. The DNA for the CDR3 is TGTGCCAGCAGCTTGGAAGGAGATCAGTACTTC.

V is TRBV5-6 and J is TRBJ1-1; 7 nucleotides line up with TRBD1. The length of the CDR3 is 14 residues. Germline loops: CDR1 SGHDT, CDR2 YYEEEE. J was trimmed by 7 bases and V by 1 base; bases with no gene match: 7. The CDR3: CASSLMDRRGEAFF. The CDR3 bases are TGTGCCAGCAGCTTGATGGACAGGCGGGGTGAAGCTTTCTTT.

In this sample, this clone turned up once. The chain combines TRBV19 with TRBJ2-7, with D hard to call. There are 13 residues in the CDR3. CDR1 and CDR2 from the germline V gene are LNHDA and SQIVND (reference sequence). Deletions cut 3 bases from V and 0 bases from J, with 6 bases between. The CDR3 DNA reads TGTGCCAGTAGTATGGGCTACTCCTACGAGCAGTACTTC. It specifies CASSMGYSYEQYF.

The chain employs TRBV3-1 (or the pseudogene TRBV3-2) and TRBJ2-7; D possibly corresponds to TRBD2 (5 bases). In germline, CDR1 is LGHDT, CDR2 YNNKEL (reference sequence). Trimming left V 3 bases short and J 6 bases short, with 6 bases between. The CDR3 extends over 11 amino acids. CDR3 protein: CASSQGSEQYF. CDR3 coding DNA: TGTGCCAGCAGCCAGGGGAGCGAGCAGTACTTC.

This chain uses TRBV7-9 with TRBJ2-7; 9 bases match TRBD1. Germline trimming cut 5 bases from V and 6 bases from J; bases unmatched to any gene: 11. The CDR3 is 15 amino acids. CDR1 is SEHNR, CDR2 FQNEAQ, per germline (reference sequence). This chain's CDR3 is CASSDPGQGPPEQYF. Here the CDR3 DNA reads TGTGCCAGCAGCGATCCGGGACAGGGCCCCCCCGAGCAGTACTTC.

The chain is built from TRBV12-5 and TRBJ1-3; TRBD1 might be the D (6 bases). Trimming took off 4 bases at V and 0 bases at J, with 13 bases between the two ends. The CDR3 length is 16 residues. Germline V gives CDR1 LGHNT, CDR2 FRNRAP. Written as DNA, the CDR3 is TGTGCTAGTGGTTGGTTACAGGGCTTCTCTGGAAACACCATATATTTT. It translates to CASGWLQGFSGNTIYF. Looking up the rest from reference TRBV12-5 and TRBJ1-3 gives the full variable domain: DARVTQTPRHKVTEMGQEVTMRCQPILGHNTVFWYRQTMMQGLELLAYFRNRAPLDDSGMPKDRFSAEMPDATLATLKIQPSEPRDSAVYFCASGWLQGFSGNTIYFGEGSWLTVV.

V usage is TRBV30 and J usage is TRBJ1-4; a possible D gene is TRBD1 (5 bases). This CDR3 region has 12 residues. The V gene's germline CDR1 is GTSNPN and CDR2 SVGIG (reference sequence). V was shortened by 7 bases and J by 7 bases, with 13 bases between the two germline ends. The CDR3 loop reads CASMRRGEKLFF. CDR3 nucleotide sequence: TGTGCCTCGATGCGAAGGGGTGAAAAACTGTTTTTT.

As regards this clone: This sample includes further DNA sequences coding for the same CDR3. This sequence joins TRBV6-5 and TRBJ2-5; D not resolved. In germline, CDR1 is MNHEY, CDR2 SVGAGI. The CDR3 contains 11 residues. The V end was cut by 5 bases, the J end by 5 bases, with 6 bases between. This CDR3 reads CASSPGETQYF. The CDR3 DNA reads as TGTGCCAGCAGTCCCGGTGAGACCCAGTACTTC.

In DNA, the CDR3 is TGTGCCAGCAGCTTGGGAGGTAGCGGGAGTTACGAGCAGTACTTC. As protein: CASSLGGSGSYEQYF. V and J are TRBV5-4 and TRBJ2-7; 9 nucleotides align to TRBD2. Unmatched junction bases numbered 5, after V lost 0 bases and J lost 4 bases. The CDR3 has 15 residues. Germline V lookup: CDR1 SGHNT, CDR2 YYREEE (reference sequence).

This chain joins TRBV7-2 and TRBJ2-7; TRBD2 matches 9 bases. V lost 4 bases, J lost 6 bases, and 13 bases stayed unmatched. This CDR3 has 16 amino acids. Germline CDR1 is SGHTA and CDR2 is FQGNSA. The CDR3 loop reads CASSSTGTSNSREQYF. The CDR3 coding sequence is TGTGCCAGCAGCTCAACCGGGACTAGCAATTCTCGCGAGCAGTACTTC.

The chain combines TRBV5-4 with TRBJ2-7; a possible D gene is TRBD2 (6 bases). The V end was cut by 4 bases, the J end by 7 bases, with 24 bases between. Germline assignment: CDR1 SGHNT and CDR2 YYREEE (reference sequence). This CDR3 is 16 amino acids long. As DNA, the CDR3 is TGTGCCAGCAGCCCAAGCGGTGTACAGCCTGCGGGGGAGCAGTACTTC. Amino acid sequence: CASSPSGVQPAGEQYF.

The chain uses TRBV12-3 or TRBV12-4 and TRBJ2-3, with 7 bases fitting TRBD2. Trimming at V came to 6 bases and at J to 2 bases, leaving 2 bases not matched to a gene. The CDR3 has 13 amino acids. CDR3 DNA sequence: TGTGCCAGCAGCTGGGACTACACAGATACGCAGTATTTT. The encoded protein is CASSWDYTDTQYF.

This clone was observed at least ten times. The chain carries TRBV6-5 and TRBJ1-6; possible D gene TRBD1, 6 bases. Germline V gene sequence: CDR1 MNHEY, CDR2 SVGAGI. Trimming removed 10 bases at V and 5 bases at J, with 15 bases between. CDR3 length: 14 amino acids. CDR3 residues: CATRRTDNNSPLHF. Here the CDR3 DNA reads TGTGCCACTCGGAGGACAGACAATAATTCACCCCTCCACTTT.

In nucleotides, the CDR3 is TGTGCCAGCAGGCCGGACACCCTCTCCAATGAGCAGTTCTTC. As protein: CASRPDTLSNEQFF. V gene TRBV27 combines with J gene TRBJ2-1, with D possibly being TRBD1 (5 bases). Trimming left V 6 bases short and J 6 bases short, with 15 bases between. The CDR3 spans 14 residues. Germline loops: CDR1 MNHEY, CDR2 SMNVEV (reference sequence).

CDR3 loop: CAGDTGQSYNEQFF. CDR3 DNA: TGTGCCGGGGACACGGGCCAATCCTACAATGAGCAGTTCTTC. The rearrangement joins TRBV5-8 to TRBJ2-1; D possibly corresponds to TRBD1 (6 bases). Trimming stripped 10 bases from V and 1 base from J, with 15 bases between. There are 14 residues in the CDR3. In germline, CDR1 is SGHTS, CDR2 YDEGEE.

CDR3 nucleotide sequence: TGCAGCGTTGTCCGGGTCCCGAGCTCCTACAATGAGCAGTTCTTC. It encodes CSVVRVPSSYNEQFF. The rearrangement links TRBV29-1 to TRBJ2-1, with unresolved D. Germline V gives CDR1 SQVTM, CDR2 ANQGSEA. V was clipped by 4 bases and J by 0 bases, with 13 bases between them. This CDR3 is built from 15 residues.

The chain recombines TRBV6-5 with TRBJ1-2; 7 nucleotides align to TRBD1. Germline V gene lookup returns CDR1 MNHEY and CDR2 SVGAGI. V was pared by 4 bases and J by 8 bases, with 1 base of the junction left unmatched. This CDR3 contains 11 residues. This chain's CDR3 is CASSSGGGYTF. CDR3 nucleotide sequence: TGTGCCAGCAGTTCAGGGGGGGGCTACACCTTC.

The chain combines TRBV5-6 with TRBJ2-7, with D possibly matching TRBD1 (5 bases). The CDR3 covers 16 residues. Trimming pared 3 bases from V and 3 bases from J, leaving 19 bases between. CDR1 SGHDT and CDR2 YYEEEE come from the germline V gene. The CDR3 DNA reads TGTGCCAGCAGCTCCACCCCCCAGGGTGGGATCTACGAGCAGTACTTC. Encoded protein: CASSSTPQGGIYEQYF.

The V gene is TRBV30, the J gene TRBJ1-6; TRBD1 aligns across 8 bases. J was trimmed by 0 bases and V by 3 bases; bases with no gene match: 16. CDR3 length: 20 residues. CDR1 and CDR2 from the germline V gene are GTSNPN and SVGIG (reference sequence). The CDR3 DNA follows: TGTGCCTGGAGGGAACAGCCGGGACAGGCAGAACTCTCCTATAATTCACCCCTCCACTTT. Translating gives CAWREQPGQAELSYNSPLHF.

The V call is TRBV3-1 (or the pseudogene TRBV3-2), the J call TRBJ1-1, with D uncertain. The CDR3 is 13 residues long. The V gene's germline CDR1 is LGHDT and CDR2 YNNKEL (reference sequence). Between the trimmed V and J ends, which lost 6 bases and 1 base, there was a span of 9 bases. CDR3 DNA: TGTGCCAGCAGGGAACAGCAGAACACTGAAGCTTTCTTT. Translation gives CASREQQNTEAFF.

The chain recombines TRBV18 with TRBJ2-7, with 7 positions matching TRBD1. The germline V gene encodes CDR1 KGHSH and CDR2 LQKENI. The trim removed 8 bases at V and 1 base at J, leaving 5 bases unmatched. The CDR3 has 13 residues. Here the CDR3 reads CASRQGSSYEQYF. The CDR3 DNA is TGTGCCAGCCGACAGGGTTCGTCCTACGAGCAGTACTTC.

The chain uses TRBV14 and TRBJ1-2; D gene uncertain. V was clipped by 0 bases and J by 8 bases, with 13 bases between them. Looked up from germline, CDR1 is SGHDN and CDR2 is FVKESK. The CDR3 is made up of 14 amino acids. The CDR3 loop reads CASSQDGGGRGYTF. The CDR3 nucleotides read TGTGCCAGCAGCCAAGATGGAGGAGGGCGGGGCTACACCTTC.

This chain links TRBV2 with TRBJ2-3, with D unresolved. With 6 bases removed from V and 2 bases from J, the gap between germline ends came to 9 bases. Germline V gene sequence: CDR1 SNHLY, CDR2 FYNNEI. The length of the CDR3 is 13 residues. Written as DNA, the CDR3 is TGTGCCAGCAGGCTAGATTACACAGATACGCAGTATTTT. This encodes CASRLDYTDTQYF.

V usage is TRBV7-9 and J usage is TRBJ1-4; D might be TRBD1 (6 bases). Germline values: CDR1 SEHNR, CDR2 FQNEAQ (reference sequence). The CDR3 covers 15 residues. V dropped 4 bases and J dropped 2 bases, with 11 bases sitting between them. The chain's CDR3 is CASSSPGATNEKLFF. The CDR3, as DNA: TGTGCCAGCAGCTCCCCAGGGGCCACTAATGAAAAACTGTTTTTT.

This chain links TRBV7-2 with TRBJ2-3, with D unclear. V was cut by 5 bases and J by 2 bases, with 11 bases left in between. Germline CDR1 SGHTA, CDR2 FQGNSA. The CDR3 consists of 14 residues. The DNA for the CDR3 is TGTGCCAGCAGCCAACAGTTCTCCACAGATACGCAGTATTTT. Encoded protein: CASSQQFSTDTQYF.

This clone was recorded a few times. The gene calls are TRBV27 and TRBJ1-2; D unclear. Germline V gives CDR1 MNHEY, CDR2 SMNVEV (reference sequence). V lost 3 bases and J 0 bases, leaving 11 bases between the germline ends. The CDR3 covers 15 residues. CDR3 coding DNA: TGTGCCAGCAGTTTTGGGCCCAGCACTAACTATGGCTACACCTTC. Protein: CASSFGPSTNYGYTF.

This clone was counted a single time. The J gene is TRBJ2-4, the V gene TRBV6-5; 7 positions match TRBD1. Trimming removed 0 bases from V and 9 bases from J; junction bases left unmatched: 11. CDR3 size: 16 residues. CDR1 and CDR2 from the germline V gene are MNHEY and SVGAGI. The CDR3 nucleotides read TGTGCCAGCAGTTACTCTACCGGGACAGCAGCTGCCATTCAGTACTTC. It encodes CASSYSTGTAAAIQYF.

This clone was found once. This sequence joins TRBV27 and TRBJ1-5, with TRBD1 matching 7 bases. Per the germline V gene, CDR1 is MNHEY and CDR2 is SMNVEV (reference sequence). V trimming: 6 bases; J trimming: 1 base; junction bases outside the gene matches: 6. The CDR3 totals 15 residues. The CDR3 bases are TGTGCCAGCAGGCCGGGACAGAGGAGCAATCAGCCCCAGCATTTT. Amino acids: CASRPGQRSNQPQHF.